This T cell receptor beta chain originates from a study of blood T cell repertoires in COVID-19. Turning to the study itself: The origin of the acute and convalescent COVID-19 samples was the United States, Italy and Spain.

Seattle researchers signed up patients amid active infection and tracked them longitudinally. V was clipped by 0 bases and J by 4 bases; unmatched bases: 6. This CDR3 region has 15 residues. Germline V gene lookup returns CDR1 SGHRS and CDR2 YFSETQ. Per the authors' pipeline: Using reference gene primer amplification, nucleated cell counts were estimated. Only in-frame clones appear in the TCRdb table, and some are missing; sequencing was by immunoSEQ multiplex PCR. Clone size and the V and J calls come from that table; the DNA yielded D and trimming. This sample yields some 300,000 clones, of which around 87% are seen a single time; approximately 0.98% belongs to the top ten.

The sequence came from a woman between 40 and 55 years old with COVID-19, enrolled during active disease. The V gene is TRBV5-1, the J gene TRBJ1-2; 7 bases map to TRBD1. The sequenced material came from peripheral blood. The CDR3 loop reads CASSLEGARSYGYTF. The CDR3 DNA sequence: TGCGCCAGCAGCTTGGAGGGGGCCAGGAGCTATGGCTACACCTTC.